Following are 21 T cell receptor beta chains from one sample sequenced in a study of T-cell memory formation after mild COVID-19. TCRdb redid the calling of the 5' RACE reads with MiXCR, one entry per CDR3 protein. The sample shows roughly 550,000 distinct CDR3 sequences, about a fifth of them seen only once. Sequenced: PBMCs or a T cell subset sorted from them (not recorded which). These receptors were collected from an adult woman who had mild COVID-19 (a few samples of this study predate the infection). Cell type and time point are not known.

This clonotype has ten or more counts. V and J are TRBV5-1 and TRBJ2-1; D is undetermined. This CDR3 has 14 residues. Between the trimmed V and J ends, which lost 4 bases and 8 bases, there was a span of 16 bases. Germline V CDR1 and CDR2: SGHRS, YFSETQ. The CDR3 nucleotides are TGCGCCAGCAGCGTTGGGTCCGTCCTGGATGAGCAGTTCTTC. It specifies CASSVGSVLDEQFF.

This clonotype has a handful of counts. The genes are TRBV27 and TRBJ2-4, with 12 bases that match TRBD1. Germline CDR1 MNHEY, CDR2 SMNVEV (reference sequence). The ends lost 0 bases at V and 8 bases at J; junction bases unmatched: 5. The length of the CDR3 is 16 residues. The CDR3 DNA sequence: TGTGCCAGCAGTTTATCTTGGGGACAGGGGGCTTACATTCAGTACTTC. Its protein product is CASSLSWGQGAYIQYF.

V usage is TRBV20-1 and J usage is TRBJ1-2, with D uncertain. The V end was cut by 3 bases, the J end by 4 bases, with 18 bases between. CDR1 is DFQATT, CDR2 SNEGSKA, per germline (reference sequence). This CDR3 region has 15 residues. CDR3 DNA: TGCAGTGCTAGGCGACAACTTCAGGCAACCTATGGCTACACCTTC. Translated, it gives CSARRQLQATYGYTF.

This clonotype was recorded a few times. The chain uses TRBV25-1 and TRBJ2-1; 14 positions agree with TRBD2. The CDR3 has 16 residues. J lost 9 bases, V lost 4 bases, and 8 bases had no gene match. The V gene's germline CDR1 is MGHDK and CDR2 SYGVNS. As DNA, the CDR3 is TGTGCCAGCAGTGGCCTAGGACTAGCGGGAGGCGCTGAGCAGTTCTTC. It codes for CASSGLGLAGGAEQFF.

This chain connects TRBV11-3 to TRBJ2-1; TRBD2 matches 13 bases. CDR1 is SGHNT, CDR2 YENEEA, per germline. The CDR3 sequence is 20 residues long. J gave up 2 bases and V 4 bases, and 14 bases lay outside the gene matches. CDR3 bases: TGTGCCAGCAGCTACGACCTCATACTAGCGGGAGGGCTAACCTACAATGAGCAGTTCTTC. It yields the protein CASSYDLILAGGLTYNEQFF.

The rearrangement joins TRBV6-6 to TRBJ2-1, with 12 nucleotides matching TRBD2. The junction had 10 bases not matched to a gene; V was cut back by 5 bases and J by 11 bases. Per germline, CDR1 MNHNY and CDR2 SVGAGI (reference sequence). The CDR3 has 15 amino acids. The CDR3 loop is CASSRRLAGDGQQFF. The CDR3 bases are TGTGCCAGCAGTCGCAGACTAGCGGGAGACGGTCAGCAGTTCTTC.

This chain connects TRBV19 to TRBJ2-7, with 8 bases aligning to TRBD1. The CDR3 consists of 15 residues. The V gene end was trimmed by 6 bases and the J gene end by 2 bases; junction bases not matched to a gene: 9. Germline V gives CDR1 LNHDA, CDR2 SQIVND (reference sequence). The CDR3 region has the DNA TGTGCCAGTAGGCCTGGGACAGGATCTACCTACGAGCAGTACTTC. Translation: CASRPGTGSTYEQYF.

V is TRBV5-5 and J is TRBJ1-5; 7 bases map to TRBD1. V shed 4 bases, J shed 5 bases, and the junction held 12 bases outside the gene matches. Germline V gene lookup returns CDR1 SGHKS and CDR2 YYEKEE (reference sequence). The CDR3 totals 16 residues. CDR3 protein: CASSKGQPSGDQPQHF. The CDR3 coding sequence is TGTGCCAGCAGCAAGGGACAGCCCAGTGGGGATCAGCCCCAGCATTTT. The full variable domain, with the rest looked up from reference TRBV5-5 and TRBJ1-5, is DAGVTQSPTHLIKTRGQQVTLRCSPISGHKSVSWYQQVLGQGPQFIFQYYEKEERGRGNFPDRFSARQFPNYSSELNVNALLLGDSALYLCASSKGQPSGDQPQHFGDGTRLSIL.

The V gene is TRBV20-1, the J gene TRBJ1-3, with 8 bases identical to TRBD1. The CDR3 consists of 16 residues. V trimming: 1 base; J trimming: 4 bases; junction bases outside the gene matches: 9. Germline lookup yields CDR1 DFQATT and CDR2 SNEGSKA (reference sequence). DNA of the CDR3: TGCAGTGCTAGAGGGCCAGGGGGCCTGTCGGGAAACACCATATATTTT. It yields the protein CSARGPGGLSGNTIYF.

This clonotype was detected a few times. The chain recombines TRBV11-3 with TRBJ1-1, with unresolved D. The V end was cut by 6 bases, the J end by 6 bases, with 17 bases between. Germline CDR1 and CDR2: SGHNT and YENEEA. CDR3 length: 14 amino acids. The CDR3 region has the DNA TGTGCCAGCAGGGCCCCCCCGGACCGGGCTGAAGCTTTCTTT. It specifies CASRAPPDRAEAFF.

The chain combines TRBV7-9 with TRBJ2-3; D is unclear. The V gene's germline CDR1 is SEHNR and CDR2 FQNEAQ (reference sequence). The V gene lost 1 base and the J gene lost 1 base, with 9 bases spanning the gap. The CDR3 loop spans 15 amino acids. The CDR3 DNA sequence: TGTGCCAGCAGCTTAGTCGTAGGGCGCACAGATACGCAGTATTTT. It specifies CASSLVVGRTDTQYF. Full variable domain (remainder filled in from reference TRBV7-9 and TRBJ2-3): DTGVSQNPRHKITKRGQNVTFRCDPISEHNRLYWYRQTLGQGPEFLTYFQNEAQLEKSRLLSDRFSAERPKGSFSTLEIQRTEQGDSAMYLCASSLVVGRTDTQYFGPGTRLTVL.

This chain links TRBV18 with TRBJ2-3, with 13 bases aligning to TRBD2. J lost 3 bases, V lost 3 bases, and 6 bases had no gene match. CDR3 length equals 17 residues. Per germline, CDR1 KGHSH and CDR2 LQKENI. CDR3 region: CASSPWTSGSGTDTQYF. The CDR3 coding sequence is TGTGCCAGCTCACCGTGGACTAGCGGGAGTGGAACAGATACGCAGTATTTT. The whole variable domain, filled in from reference TRBV18 and TRBJ2-3, reads NAGVMQNPRHLVRRRGQEARLRCSPMKGHSHVYWYRQLPEEGLKFMVYLQKENIIDESGMPKERFSAEFPKEGPSILRIQQVVRGDSAAYFCASSPWTSGSGTDTQYFGPGTRLTVL.

The sample holds a few counts of this clonotype. CDR3 region: CASSPRGRGEHQPQHF. The CDR3 DNA is TGTGCCAGCTCACCCCGGGGCAGGGGGGAACATCAGCCCCAGCATTTT. V usage is TRBV18 and J usage is TRBJ1-5; TRBD1 agrees at 7 bases. Germline CDR1 is KGHSH and CDR2 is LQKENI. The CDR3 sequence is 16 residues long. With V trimmed by 3 bases and J by 5 bases, 10 bases remained unmatched.

This chain uses TRBV7-8 with TRBJ2-5; a weak D match, TRBD1 (6 bases). Germline V gene sequence: CDR1 SGHVS, CDR2 FQNEAQ. Trimming removed 5 bases at V and 5 bases at J, with 18 bases between. CDR3 length equals 15 residues. CDR3 nucleotides: TGTGCCAGCAGCAACCAGATGGGGGCGAGTGAGACCCAGTACTTC. It yields the protein CASSNQMGASETQYF.

The chain couples TRBV29-1 to TRBJ1-2; D is perhaps TRBD1 (5 bases). This CDR3 contains 12 residues. V shed 4 bases and J shed 8 bases, with 14 bases lying between them. Germline CDR1 is SQVTM and CDR2 is ANQGSEA. The CDR3 reads CSVGEGPRGYTF. Written as DNA, the CDR3 is TGCAGCGTTGGGGAGGGGCCGAGAGGCTACACCTTC.

This clonotype was seen only a few times. V gene TRBV7-2 combines with J gene TRBJ2-1; TRBD1 matches 7 bases. Germline V CDR1 and CDR2: SGHTA, FQGNSA. The CDR3 is 15 amino acids. V shed 1 base and J 7 bases; nucleotides not matched to a gene: 7. In DNA form, the CDR3 reads TGTGCCAGCAGCTTAGTTGCGACAGGGAAGAATGAGCAGTTCTTC. It is translated as CASSLVATGKNEQFF.

The chain carries TRBV11-3 and TRBJ2-7; 15 nucleotides line up with TRBD2. This CDR3 has 17 residues. The junction had 10 bases not matched to a gene; V was cut back by 5 bases and J by 5 bases. Germline CDR1 reads SGHNT; CDR2 reads YENEEA. This CDR3 reads CASSPGLAGGPVDEQYF. As DNA, the CDR3 is TGTGCCAGCAGCCCCGGACTAGCGGGAGGGCCAGTCGACGAGCAGTACTTC.

The chain has TRBV12-3 or TRBV12-4 and TRBJ1-6; the D gene is possibly TRBD1 (6 bases). The CDR3 totals 13 residues. V was clipped by 3 bases and J by 7 bases, with 7 bases between them. The CDR3 loop reads CASSFRGNSPLHF. The CDR3 DNA sequence: TGTGCCAGCAGTTTCAGGGGAAATTCACCCCTCCACTTT.

The V call is TRBV7-9, the J call TRBJ2-5, with TRBD1 matching 7 bases. From germline, CDR1 is SEHNR and CDR2 FQNEAQ (reference sequence). The V and J ends lost 3 bases and 2 bases, in that order; junction bases with no gene match: 9. The CDR3 totals 16 residues. The DNA for the CDR3 is TGTGCCAGCAGCTTCCTCTTACAGGGGTTGCAAGAGACCCAGTACTTC. This translates into CASSFLLQGLQETQYF.

This clonotype appeared a few times. The rearrangement uses TRBV12-3 or TRBV12-4 and TRBJ1-5; a possible D gene is TRBD1 (6 bases). Trimming removed 3 bases at V and 4 bases at J, with 19 bases between. This CDR3 region has 17 residues. CDR3 nucleotide sequence: TGTGCCAGCAGTTTGGGAGGAACAGGGCTAGGAAATCAGCCCCAGCATTTT. Translating gives CASSLGGTGLGNQPQHF.

This chain connects TRBV12-3 or TRBV12-4 to TRBJ1-3; D not resolved. The CDR3 runs to 12 residues. V lost 8 bases and J lost 3, with 8 bases in between. CDR3 loop: CASGPVGNTIYF. As DNA, the CDR3 is TGTGCCAGCGGGCCGGTTGGAAACACCATATATTTT.